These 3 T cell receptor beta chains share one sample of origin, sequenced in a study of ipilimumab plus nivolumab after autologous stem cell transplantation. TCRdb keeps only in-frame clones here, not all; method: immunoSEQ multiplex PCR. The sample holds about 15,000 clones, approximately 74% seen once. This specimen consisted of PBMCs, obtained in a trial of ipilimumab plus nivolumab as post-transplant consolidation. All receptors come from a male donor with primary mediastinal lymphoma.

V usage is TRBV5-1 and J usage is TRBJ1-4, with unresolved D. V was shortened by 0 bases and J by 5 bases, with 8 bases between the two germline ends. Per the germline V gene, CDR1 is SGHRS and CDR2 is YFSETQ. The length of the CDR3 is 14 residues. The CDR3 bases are TGCGCCAGCAGCTTGGCCGGTGAAAATGAAAAACTGTTTTTT. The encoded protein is CASSLAGENEKLFF.

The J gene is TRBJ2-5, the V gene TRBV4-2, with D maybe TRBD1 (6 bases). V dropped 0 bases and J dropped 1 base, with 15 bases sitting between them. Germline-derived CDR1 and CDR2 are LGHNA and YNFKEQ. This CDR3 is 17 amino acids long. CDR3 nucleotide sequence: TGTGCCAGCAGCCAAGATCCCCCCACAGGGTTCCAAGAGACCCAGTACTTC. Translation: CASSQDPPTGFQETQYF.

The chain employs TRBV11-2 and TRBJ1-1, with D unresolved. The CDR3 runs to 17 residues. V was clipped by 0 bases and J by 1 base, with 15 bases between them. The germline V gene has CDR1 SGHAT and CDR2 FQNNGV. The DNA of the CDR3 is TGTGCCAGCAGCTTAGAGGGCGGGATGGGGTGGAACACTGAAGCTTTCTTT. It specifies CASSLEGGMGWNTEAFF.